Described below is a single T cell receptor beta chain sequence and its context. Its cognate antigen is unknown. These data originate in a study of shared clonotypes between healthy human individuals. V lost 5 bases to trimming and J lost 4 bases, with 14 bases between them. The CDR3 is 15 residues long. Germline V gene sequence: CDR1 SGHVS, CDR2 FQNEAQ. The data were produced by immunoSEQ multiplex PCR, yet TCRdb's version contains in-frame clones alone and is incomplete. This sample has approximately 2,000,000 clones, with about 93% found just once. Naive CD8 cells lacked CD45RO, underwent positive selection for CCR7 and left out terminally differentiated effector memory CD45RA+ cells. The study, taken as a whole, reports: Genetic and exposure-history diversity was limited by the few donors.

This receptor was obtained from a man aged 18 to 30 in good health. Some clones in this sample may be carry-over from other donors' samples. Sequencing was done on a sample of naive CD8+ T cells from PBMCs. The genes are TRBV7-8 and TRBJ2-2; no clear D. CDR3 coding DNA: TGTGCCAGCAGCCAAGAGGTCACGTCCACCGGGGAGCTGTTTTTT. Translated: CASSQEVTSTGELFF. The whole variable domain, remainder taken from reference TRBV7-8 and TRBJ2-2, is GAGVSQSPRYKVAKRGQDVALRCDPISGHVSLFWYQQALGQGPEFLTYFQNEAQLDKSGLPSDRFFAERPEGSVSTLKIQRTQQEDSAVYLCASSQEVTSTGELFFGEGSRLTVL.